This TCR beta chain was observed in a study of blood T cell repertoires in COVID-19 (dated by TCRdb to about 2020). Study-level background: Samples covering the acute and convalescent phases of COVID-19 were provided by collaborators in the United States, Italy and Spain. The prospective study material was composed of cDNA or gDNA derived from T cells, B-cell-depleted T cells, or PBMCs. Subjects who had been exposed to COVID-19, were actively infected with it, or had recovered from it provided the deeply sampled blood TCRbeta repertoires that made up the dataset. The repertoires were made available in a free public database intended to serve as a resource for research on the immune response to SARS-CoV-2. The samples were drawn from two sources: the first 160 participants of the ongoing ImmuneRACE study, and 1,000 to 1,500 subjects contributed by 6 global collaborators. A de-identified subject ID, COVID-19 status, age in years and sex were almost always included in the sample metadata. Where available, HLA class I and class II types were taken from metadata supplied by the sample provider and were not determined by assay-based typing. Overall study results and their limits: The quantity of clinical and demographic metadata differed by source and by participant and was supplied without curation.

This clone was seen a few times. It lacks a known antigen. The input lacks base qualities; no much larger clone sits a single base away. The immunoSEQ Assay, a bias-controlled multiplex PCR, was used to amplify TCRbeta CDR3 regions from genomic DNA. In the original analysis: The number of nucleated cells in each sample was estimated from the amplification of reference gene primers within the assay. Sequence reads were collapsed and filtered to measure the absolute abundance of every unique TCRbeta CDR3 rearrangement. For each sample, productive Simpson clonality was calculated as the square root of Simpson's diversity index across productive rearrangements. Imported from immuneACCESS, the table was reduced by TCRdb to in-frame sequences with V and J called. These copies leave out some clones; in studies compared against another copy, an unresolved V gene accounts for under half, and the cause of the remainder is not known. V, J and clone size were drawn from that table, and D and trimming were deduced from the DNA. Within this sample are under 25,000 clones, with around 83% of them counted one time only. The top ten hold 48% of the sample.

Trimming at the junction amounts to 2 bases on V and 7 bases on J, and the germline ends lie 12 bases apart. From the germline V gene, CDR1 is SGDLS and CDR2 is YYNGEE. The CDR3 runs 13 residues from the cysteine to the phenylalanine. Of the read, only the CDR3 DNA is kept; its 39 bases are in frame from base 1. Whole blood was collected in K2EDTA tubes by collaborating institutions according to the institutions' own protocols. For TCRbeta analysis, collaborators shipped samples in one of three forms: frozen whole blood, isolated PBMCs, or DNA extracted from either of those sample types. The clonotype originates from a man between 65 and 85 years old with acute or convalescent COVID-19. The receptor chain draws on TRBV9 and TRBJ1-1; TRBD1 could be the D gene, as 5 bases match. Sequenced sample: peripheral blood. The CDR3 here reads CASSVGAELEAFF. The nucleotide sequence reads as follows: TGTGCCAGCAGCGTTGGGGCAGAGCTTGAAGCTTTCTTT.